The source of this TCR beta chain is a study of cytomegalovirus exposure and HLA in healthy donors. Germline V lookup: CDR1 MDHEN, CDR2 SYDVKM. The CDR3 sequence is 15 residues long. Primers included in the PCR were 60 Vbeta and 13 Jbeta primers. The repertoire was sequenced with immunoSEQ multiplex PCR; TCRdb's copy has only in-frame clones and lacks some. The repertoire holds approximately 150,000 clones, with 75% as singletons. Findings and limits, study-wide: Judged likely to be a sequencing artifact was a cluster of highly shared sequence variants. V segments that were indistinguishable, TRBV6-2 and TRBV6-3 among them, were omitted from analysis.

Regarding this clone: The antigen is not known.

The rearrangement links TRBV28 to TRBJ2-5; perhaps TRBD2 as D (6 bases). With the DNA end fitting TRBJ2-7 better, the J assignment may be wrong. This TCR came from a man younger than 35 in good health and CMV-seropositive. Material for sequencing was PBMCs. The DNA of the CDR3 is TGTGCCAGCAGTCCCACTCGGGGGAGATCCTACGAGCAGTACTTC. It specifies CASSPTRGRSYEQYF.